A selection of T cell receptor beta chains follows, all from one sample in a study of OX40 agonist ivuxolimab in advanced cancers. Here immunoSEQ multiplex PCR was the method, and the copy in TCRdb shows in-frame clones only, minus some. The profile shows 45,000 to 60,000 clones, more than 80% of them singletons. The sample here was CD4+ or CD8+ T cells sorted from blood, taken in a trial of the OX40 agonist ivuxolimab. The source of these receptors is an adult with an advanced solid tumor such as melanoma, head and neck, liver or kidney cancer. Both conserved end residues are part of each CDR3. The D gene is left open where the match is weak. Clone sizes are given selectively: once, few, many, or a class where the clone is expanded.

j_gene	abundance	v_gene	d_gene	CDR3nt	CDR3aa
TRBJ2-7	.	TRBV27	TRBD1	TGTGCCAGCAGCCTAAAAAGACAGGGCCACTACGAGCAGTACTTC	CASSLKRQGHYEQYF
TRBJ2-7	.	TRBV6-1	TRBD2	TGTGCCAGCAGATCACCGGGACTAGCGTCCGACGAGCAGTACTTC	CASRSPGLASDEQYF
TRBJ2-1	.	TRBV7-8	.	TGTGCCAGCAGCTCAGGACCGGGGAATGAGCAGTTCTTC	CASSSGPGNEQFF
TRBJ2-7	.	TRBV28	.	TGTGCCAGCAGTGCTTATCCGGGACAACTATACGAGCAGTACTTC	CASSAYPGQLYEQYF
TRBJ2-3	few	TRBV10-2	TRBD2	TGCGCCAGCAGTGAAAGGGGAGGGGGCACAGATACGCAGTATTTT	CASSERGGGTDTQYF
TRBJ2-6	.	TRBV28	.	TGTGCCAGCAGGTCCAGGAGGACTGGGGCCAACGTCCTGACTTTC	CASRSRRTGANVLTF
TRBJ1-5	few	TRBV7-9	.	TGTGCCACTTCCGGGACACCAATTTCGAACAGCAATCAGCCCCAGCATTTT	CATSGTPISNSNQPQHF
TRBJ1-2	.	TRBV7-9	.	TGTGCCAGCAGCGTTCTAAGGACCCCGGCCAACTATGGCTACACCTTC	CASSVLRTPANYGYTF
TRBJ2-1	.	TRBV28	.	TGTGCCAGCAGTCAACGAGGGAATGAGCAGTTCTTC	CASSQRGNEQFF
TRBJ2-6	once	TRBV19	TRBD1	TGTGCCAGTAGTACCGGACAGGGGATAGAATCTGGGGCCAACGTCCTGACTTTC	CASSTGQGIESGANVLTF
TRBJ1-1	.	TRBV9	.	TGTGCCAGCAGCGTAGATCCGGGGGACCCAGAAGCTTTCTTT	CASSVDPGDPEAFF
TRBJ1-3	once	TRBV7-2	.	TGTGCCAGCAGCCCCCTGATGGGACAAGCCGGGAGAAACACCATATATTTT	CASSPLMGQAGRNTIYF
TRBJ2-4	few	TRBV18	TRBD1	TGTGCCAGCTCACCCGACAGGGACAAAAACATTCAGTACTTC	CASSPDRDKNIQYF
TRBJ1-5	.	TRBV18	.	TGTGCCAGCTCACCGGGAGACGTTAGCAATCAGCCCCAGCATTTT	CASSPGDVSNQPQHF
TRBJ2-2	.	TRBV28	.	TGTGCCAGCAGTTTATCCGGTAGCCTAAACACCGGGGAGCTGTTTTTT	CASSLSGSLNTGELFF
TRBJ2-7	.	TRBV15	TRBD2	TGTGCCACCAGCCAGGGCGGGAGCCTTATCTACGAGCAGTACTTC	CATSQGGSLIYEQYF
TRBJ2-1	.	TRBV7-2	TRBD2	TGTGCCAGCAGCTTAGGGAGGACTAGCGGGGGGAACAATGAGCAGTTCTTC	CASSLGRTSGGNNEQFF
TRBJ1-5	.	TRBV21-1	.	TGTGCCAGCAGCACTCGCCAGGGAACATGGAGCAATCAGCCCCAGCATTTT	CASSTRQGTWSNQPQHF
TRBJ1-4	few	TRBV19	TRBD1	TGTGCCAGTTCTGGACAGGGTAATGAAAAACTGTTTTTT	CASSGQGNEKLFF
TRBJ2-1	.	TRBV18	TRBD2	TGTGCCAGCTCACCATCTGGGGGGGATGAGCAGTTCTTC	CASSPSGGDEQFF
TRBJ2-7	.	TRBV4-2	TRBD1	TGTGCCAGCAGCCAAGTAACAGGGGTTCGGGCCTACGAGCAGTACTTC	CASSQVTGVRAYEQYF
TRBJ2-7	once	TRBV6-1	.	TGTGCCAGCAGTGAACTCGGCTCGTCAGACTACGAGCAGTACTTC	CASSELGSSDYEQYF
TRBJ1-2	.	TRBV28	.	TGTGCCAGCAGCCCGCCTAAAGGGAACCACTATGGCTACACCTTC	CASSPPKGNHYGYTF
TRBJ2-7	.	TRBV4-2	TRBD1	TGTGCCAGCAGCCCCTCGGGGACAGGATACTACGAGCAGTACTTC	CASSPSGTGYYEQYF
TRBJ2-6	.	TRBV5-4	TRBD2	TGTGCCAGCAGCTTGGCGGGACTAGAGGGAAGAGGGGCCAACGTCCTGACTTTC	CASSLAGLEGRGANVLTF
TRBJ2-3	once	TRBV18	.	TGTGCCAGCTCACCACGGGACACCCGAACAGATACGCAGTATTTT	CASSPRDTRTDTQYF
TRBJ1-1	.	TRBV11-2	.	TGTGCCAGCAGCTTAGGGTGGACGGCTTTCTTT	CASSLGWTAFF
TRBJ2-7	.	TRBV4-1	.	TGCGCCAGCAGCCGACCCACGAGGGACGAGCAGTACTTC	CASSRPTRDEQYF